This note documents a single TCR beta chain sequence. Its antigen is currently unknown. The length of the CDR3 is 15 residues. Looked up from germline, CDR1 is LNHNV and CDR2 is YYDKDF (reference sequence). Trimming left V 2 bases short and J 7 bases short, with 12 bases between. The sample belongs to a study of chemoradiotherapy in HPV16-positive cancers. The study, taken as a whole, reports: For HPV16-positive patients, expanding HPV-responsive T cells associated with longer recurrence-free survival. Candidate HPV-specific clones and E7-related TCR motifs grew in tumor during treatment.

TCRdb keeps only in-frame clones here, not all; method: immunoSEQ multiplex PCR. The data show some 30,000 clones, 84% seen once. This clonotype was obtained from a human donor with HPV-associated anogenital cancer. The V and J genes are TRBV15 and TRBJ1-6; tentative D call: TRBD1 (6 bases). Sequencing used blood, obtained from a patient who underwent chemoradiotherapy. The CDR3 DNA reads as TGTGCCACCAGCAGAAAGACAGGAGGGAATTCACCCCTCCACTTT. Translation: CATSRKTGGNSPLHF.